This T cell receptor beta chain comes out of a study of patients and donors after allogeneic stem cell transplantation. TCRdb reprocessed the RT-PCR reads with MiXCR, giving one entry per CDR3 protein. Of about a million distinct CDR3 sequences in the sample, approximately 18% were seen once. The germline V gene has CDR1 MNHEY and CDR2 SMNVEV (reference sequence). The V end was cut by 3 bases, the J end by 1 base, with 10 bases between. The CDR3 runs to 15 residues. V usage is TRBV27 and J usage is TRBJ2-1; D unresolved. The TCR sequence derives from a human donor who was either an allogeneic HSCT recipient or a stem cell or donor lymphocyte infusion donor (not recorded which). It is not recorded whose cells these are; they may come from a transplant donor. Sequenced material: blood, either unsorted or a sorted T cell fraction (not recorded which). CDR3 bases: TGTGCCAGCAGTTTCGAGTCCATTTCCTACAATGAGCAGTTCTTC. Translating it yields CASSFESISYNEQFF.